A selection of T cell receptor beta chains follows, all from one sample in a study of T cells in Graves' hyperthyroidism and ophthalmopathy. Each CDR3 protein gets one entry after TCRdb re-called the multiplex PCR reads with MiXCR. The table has approximately 420,000 distinct CDR3 sequences, about 13% seen once. Sample: blood. All receptors come from a woman in her late teens or twenties with Graves' hyperthyroidism. Both conserved end residues are part of each CDR3. The D gene is left open where the match is weak.

J | D | V | CDR3
TRBJ1-1 | . | TRBV4-3 | CASSQVGGTEAFF
TRBJ1-2 | . | TRBV7-9 | CASSLDTPSYYGYTF
TRBJ2-7 | TRBD2 | TRBV27 | CASSPLAGGPREQYF
TRBJ2-5 | TRBD1 | TRBV20-1 | CSARQGARKTQYF
TRBJ1-5 | . | TRBV2 | CASSEDGNQPQHF
TRBJ2-7 | . | TRBV7-2 | CASSLAPGPTYEQYF
TRBJ1-1 | TRBD1 | TRBV18 | CASSRDRINTEAFF
TRBJ2-7 | . | TRBV28 | CATVLGQHDEQYF
TRBJ2-7 | TRBD2 | TRBV10-3 | CAISESRGTSPWSGEQYF
TRBJ2-3 | . | TRBV9 | CASSATDTQYF
TRBJ2-3 | . | TRBV5-4 | CASSSDTTTDTQYF
TRBJ2-7 | TRBD2 | TRBV27 | CASSFSGMENEQYF
TRBJ2-1 | TRBD2 | TRBV7-3 | CASSTGLAGAGEQFF
TRBJ2-1 | . | TRBV6-1 | CASSERGDYNEQFF
TRBJ2-7 | TRBD1 | TRBV6-1 | CASSSTGESYEQYF
TRBJ2-2 | . | TRBV6-6 | CASSYWTGRLNTGELFF
TRBJ2-1 | TRBD2 | TRBV5-1 | CASSAIAGVRYEQFF
TRBJ2-1 | . | TRBV6-5 | CASSYLYNEQFF
TRBJ2-7 | TRBD1 | TRBV6-1 | CASSFRGHNEQYF
TRBJ1-5 | . | TRBV3-1 | CASSQAGRNQPQHF
TRBJ1-2 | TRBD1 | TRBV2 | CASNPGQGPNYGYTF
TRBJ2-1 | TRBD2 | TRBV6-5 | CASSYKIAGENRNEQFF
TRBJ2-5 | . | TRBV5-1 | CASSAGSLGQETQYF
TRBJ2-7 | TRBD1 | TRBV4-3 | CASSQTGVDEQYF
TRBJ2-7 | . | TRBV5-1 | CASSLALTGPTYEQYF
TRBJ2-2 | . | TRBV28 | CASSLSAPKVNTGELFF
TRBJ1-4 | . | TRBV7-2 | CASSPGRTANEKLFF
TRBJ1-2 | TRBD1 | TRBV2 | CASRTTGEGGGYTF
TRBJ2-1 | . | TRBV10-2 | CASSEAYNEQFF
TRBJ2-7 | TRBD1 | TRBV27 | CASSLFLGQGGAYEQYF
TRBJ2-1 | TRBD2 | TRBV11-2 | CASSQRGLAGAEQFF
TRBJ2-7 | TRBD2 | TRBV10-3 | CAISERLAGAEQYF
TRBJ2-2 | . | TRBV11-2 | CASSLEGNAGELFF
TRBJ2-6 | . | TRBV6-1 | CASLEISGANVLTF
TRBJ1-6 | . | TRBV2 | CASSGGGQSPLHF
TRBJ2-1 | TRBD2 | TRBV5-1 | CASSLVRGRYDNEQFF
TRBJ2-7 | . | TRBV28 | CASSFEYEQYF
TRBJ1-5 | TRBD1 | TRBV7-6 | CASSAHHPQGALFNQPQHF
TRBJ2-5 | . | TRBV4-2 | CASSQEALVGVGETQYF
TRBJ1-2 | TRBD1 | TRBV10-3 | CAINGQGLMSNYGYTF
TRBJ2-5 | . | TRBV20-1 | CSGGKGKETQYF
TRBJ2-5 | . | TRBV3-1 | CASSQVRGARETQYF
TRBJ1-1 | . | TRBV7-8 | CASQRDTEAFF
TRBJ2-5 | . | TRBV29-1 | CSVGGGRETQYF
TRBJ1-2 | . | TRBV2 | CASSETGPYGYTF
TRBJ2-7 | . | TRBV20-1 | CSASTREPGEQYF
TRBJ2-1 | . | TRBV3-2 | CASSQGLAGVEEQFF
TRBJ1-1 | . | TRBV30 | CAWSDGTPNTEAFF
TRBJ1-4 | . | TRBV11-2 | CASSPNRAMAKLFF